This T cell receptor (beta chain) was profiled in a study of blood T cell repertoires in COVID-19. There are 16 residues in the CDR3. V lost 0 bases to trimming and J lost 2 bases, with 13 bases between them. Germline V gives CDR1 SGDLS, CDR2 YYNGEE. Two negative PCRs, clearance, or symptom resolution characterized the recovered Cohort 3 donors. TCRdb keeps only in-frame clones here, not all; method: immunoSEQ multiplex PCR. The sample lists some 490,000 clones, roughly nine tenths seen once, with 6.5% to 9.5% in the top ten. J is TRBJ2-3 and V is TRBV9, with D possibly matching TRBD2 (6 bases). Material: PBMCs or T cells enriched from blood (not recorded which). The sequence was collected from a woman aged 55-75 years who had recovered from COVID-19. The CDR3 region has the DNA TGTGCCAGCAGCGTAGCTGAGGGACTTTACACAGATACGCAGTATTTT. Residues: CASSVAEGLYTDTQYF.